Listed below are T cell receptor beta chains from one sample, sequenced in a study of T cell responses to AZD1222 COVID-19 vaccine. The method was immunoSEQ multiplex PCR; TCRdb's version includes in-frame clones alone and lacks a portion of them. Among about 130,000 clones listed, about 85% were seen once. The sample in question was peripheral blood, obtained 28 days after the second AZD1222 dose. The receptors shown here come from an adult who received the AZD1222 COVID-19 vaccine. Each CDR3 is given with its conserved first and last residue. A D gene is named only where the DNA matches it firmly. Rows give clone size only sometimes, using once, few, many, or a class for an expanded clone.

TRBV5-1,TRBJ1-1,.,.,TGCGCCAGCAGCTTGGTTACAGGGATGGACACTGAAGCTTTCTTT,CASSLVTGMDTEAFF
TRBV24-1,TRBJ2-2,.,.,TGTGCCACCAGTGATTTTAATGATGCCGGGGAGCTGTTTTTT,CATSDFNDAGELFF
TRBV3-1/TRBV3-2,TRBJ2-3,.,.,TGTGCCAGCAGCCTAGCAGGTCGACAGCAAGATACGCAGTATTTT,CASSLAGRQQDTQYF
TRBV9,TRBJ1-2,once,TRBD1,TGTGCCAGCAGCGCCGGGACAGGTCTTTATGGCTACACCTTC,CASSAGTGLYGYTF
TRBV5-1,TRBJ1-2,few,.,TGCGCCAGCGAACTGGGATGGGGCGGGGATGGCTACACCTTC,CASELGWGGDGYTF
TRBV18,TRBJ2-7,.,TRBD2,TGTGCCAGCTCACCGCGGTCCGGGACTAGCGGGGACCACGAGCAGTACTTC,CASSPRSGTSGDHEQYF
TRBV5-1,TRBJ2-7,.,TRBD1,TGCGCCAGCAGCAAGAGGACAGGGGAAGGCTACGAGCAGTACTTC,CASSKRTGEGYEQYF
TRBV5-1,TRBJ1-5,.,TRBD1,TGCGCCAGCAGCACAGGGGGCAATCAGCCCCAGCATTTT,CASSTGGNQPQHF
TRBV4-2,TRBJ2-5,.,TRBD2,TGTGCCAGCAGCCCGACGGGACTAGCGGGGGCACTACAAGAGACCCAGTACTTC,CASSPTGLAGALQETQYF
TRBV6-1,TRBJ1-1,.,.,TGTGCCAGCAGTGAAGAGTCGGGGACTGAAGCTTTCTTT,CASSEESGTEAFF
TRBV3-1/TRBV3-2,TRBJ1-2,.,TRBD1,TGTGCCAGCAGCCAAGGACAGGGCGTCTATGGCTACACCTTC,CASSQGQGVYGYTF
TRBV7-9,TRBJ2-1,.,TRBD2,TGTGCCAGCAGCTTAGGGACTAGATCGGGTGAGCAGTTCTTC,CASSLGTRSGEQFF
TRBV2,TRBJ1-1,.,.,TGTGCCAGCGTCCAGACAGGCCTGAACACTGAAGCTTTCTTT,CASVQTGLNTEAFF
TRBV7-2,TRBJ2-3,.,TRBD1,TGTGCCAGCAGCTTAGGCCCGGGACAGGGCACAGATACGCAGTATTTT,CASSLGPGQGTDTQYF
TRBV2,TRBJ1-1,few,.,TGTGCCAGCAGTGGTGGATCGTTTTGGGGGTTAACTGAAGCTTTCTTT,CASSGGSFWGLTEAFF
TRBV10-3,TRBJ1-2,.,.,TGTGCCATCAGTGTCGAACTAACAGGGAGAGGCGCAGGGGGCTACACCTTC,CAISVELTGRGAGGYTF
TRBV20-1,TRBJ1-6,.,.,TGCAGTGCTGGCCCTCGGCCCCTCCACTTT,CSAGPRPLHF
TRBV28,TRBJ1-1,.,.,TGTGCCAGCAGTCCTCCGGGGGGGGTGAACACTGAAGCTTTCTTT,CASSPPGGVNTEAFF
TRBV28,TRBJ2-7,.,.,TGTGCCAGCAGTTTAAGCATGACTTACGAGCAGTACTTC,CASSLSMTYEQYF
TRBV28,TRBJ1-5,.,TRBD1,TGTGCCAGCAACCTTAGCGGGGGACAGAGTCGCTCCCATTTT,CASNLSGGQSRSHF
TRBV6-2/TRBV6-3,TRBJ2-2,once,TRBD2,TGTGCCAGCAGTACGGGGGGACACACCGGGGAGCTGTTTTTT,CASSTGGHTGELFF
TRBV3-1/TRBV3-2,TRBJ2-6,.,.,TGTGCCAGCAGCCGCCTGACAGGTTCTGGGGCCAACGTCCTGACTTTC,CASSRLTGSGANVLTF
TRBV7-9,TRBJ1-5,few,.,TGTGCCAGCAGCACCGGGCAGGGTGCGGATCAGCCCCAGCATTTT,CASSTGQGADQPQHF
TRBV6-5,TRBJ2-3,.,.,TGTGCCAGCAGTCGGACGTCCACAGATACGCAGTATTTT,CASSRTSTDTQYF
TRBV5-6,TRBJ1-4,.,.,TGTGCCAGCAGCTTCGGGTTAACTAATGAAAAACTGTTTTTT,CASSFGLTNEKLFF
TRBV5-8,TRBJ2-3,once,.,TGTGCCAGCAGCTTGTATGGGACTAGCACAGATACGCAGTATTTT,CASSLYGTSTDTQYF
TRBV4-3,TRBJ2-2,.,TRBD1,TGCGCCAGCAGCCAAGGGACAGGGTACACCGGGGAGCTGTTTTTT,CASSQGTGYTGELFF
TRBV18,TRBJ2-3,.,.,TGTGCCAGCTCACCGCGGGACACAGATACGCAGTATTTT,CASSPRDTDTQYF
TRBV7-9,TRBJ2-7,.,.,TGTGCCAGCAGCTCTAGGGCGGGGTCCTACGAGCAGTACTTC,CASSSRAGSYEQYF
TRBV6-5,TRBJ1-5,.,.,TGTGCCAGCAGTTACCTTCAGGGTGGACAGCCCCAGCATTTT,CASSYLQGGQPQHF
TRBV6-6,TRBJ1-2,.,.,TGTGCCAGCAGTTACGCTGCAGCGGAGAGTAACTATGGCTACACCTTC,CASSYAAAESNYGYTF
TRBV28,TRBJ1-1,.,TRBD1,TGTGCCAGCAGACGGACAGGGGCAGGCACTGAAGCTTTCTTT,CASRRTGAGTEAFF
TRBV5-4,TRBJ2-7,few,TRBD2,TGTGCCAGCAGCTTCGGGGGGACTAGCGCCTACGAGCAGTACTTC,CASSFGGTSAYEQYF
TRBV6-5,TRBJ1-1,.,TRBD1,TGTGCCAGCAGTCCAGGGGGCGCGTTAAACACTGAAGCTTTCTTT,CASSPGGALNTEAFF
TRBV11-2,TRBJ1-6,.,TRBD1,TGTGCCAGCAGCTCTGCAGGGGGAGATTCACCCCTCCACTTT,CASSSAGGDSPLHF
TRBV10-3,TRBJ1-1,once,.,TGTGCCATCAGTGAGTATATAGGGGCCAACACTGAAGCTTTCTTT,CAISEYIGANTEAFF
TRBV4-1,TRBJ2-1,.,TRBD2,TGCGCCAGCAGCCACGGGACTAGCGGGGATAGCTCCTACAATGAGCAGTTCTTC,CASSHGTSGDSSYNEQFF